Below are 25 T cell receptor beta chains sequenced from a single sample in a study of a mutant IDH1 vaccine in newly diagnosed glioma. The time point denotes: baseline, week 1 (first vaccination visit). Treatment of the sample: pre-vaccination baseline after standard-of-care therapy. Profiling relied on immunoSEQ multiplex PCR, and the TCRdb table lists in-frame clones only, not all of them. The table shows tens of thousands of clones, with around nine tenths occurring only once. This specimen was PBMCs, taken from a glioma patient treated with radiotherapy, temozolomide or both. The receptor source for this set is a man aged 18 to 30 with glioma.

The gene calls are TRBV9 and TRBJ1-2; possibly TRBD1 for D (6 bases). Trimming shortened V by 2 bases and J by 6 bases, and 11 bases separated the two germline ends. The V gene's germline CDR1 is SGDLS and CDR2 YYNGEE. The CDR3 runs 13 residues. As DNA, the CDR3 is TGTGCCAGCAGCGTTACGGGGGCCGATGGCTACACCTTC. It translates to CASSVTGADGYTF.

The rearrangement joins TRBV28 to TRBJ1-1; D is perhaps TRBD1 (5 bases). The CDR3 sequence is 15 residues long. In germline, CDR1 is MDHEN, CDR2 SYDVKM. Trimming removed 7 bases at V and 6 bases at J, with 21 bases between. CDR3 in DNA: TGTGCCAGCATCTCTTCCCCGGGGGGGAGCCCTGAAGCTTTCTTT. Protein: CASISSPGGSPEAFF.

The chain carries TRBV7-9 and TRBJ1-3; D is ambiguous. The V end lost 5 bases, the J end lost 0 bases, and 11 bases lay between the germline ends. This CDR3 is 15 amino acids long. Germline V gene data show CDR1 as SEHNR and CDR2 as FQNEAQ (reference sequence). For the CDR3, the DNA is TGTGCCAGCAGCCCGTCGGACGTCTCTGGAAACACCATATATTTT. Translation: CASSPSDVSGNTIYF.

The V call is TRBV7-9, the J call TRBJ1-1; D is unresolved. Germline CDR1 is SEHNR and CDR2 is FQNEAQ (reference sequence). V was clipped by 1 base and J by 1 base, with 7 bases between them. The CDR3 extends over 14 amino acids. CDR3 coding DNA: TGTGCCAGCAGCTTAGGGGCAGGGAACACTGAAGCTTTCTTT. Translating it yields CASSLGAGNTEAFF.

The chain employs TRBV5-4 and TRBJ2-3; 8 bases agree with TRBD2. Trimming removed 0 bases from V and 1 base from J; junction bases left unmatched: 7. CDR3 length: 17 residues. CDR1 is SGHNT and CDR2 is YYREEE in the germline V gene (reference sequence). The CDR3 region is CASSLGKREIGTDTQYF. In DNA, the CDR3 is TGTGCCAGCAGCTTGGGGAAGCGGGAGATCGGCACAGATACGCAGTATTTT.

The chain has TRBV6-5 and TRBJ1-4; D unresolved. The CDR3 has 15 amino acids. Deletions cut 0 bases from V and 8 bases from J, with 13 bases between. CDR1 and CDR2 from the germline V gene are MNHEY and SVGAGI. CDR3 sequence: CASSYSGERWEKLFF. DNA for the CDR3: TGTGCCAGCAGTTACTCCGGGGAGCGGTGGGAAAAACTGTTTTTT.

The chain couples TRBV18 to TRBJ2-5, with TRBD2 matching 11 bases. Unmatched junction bases numbered 5, after V lost 3 bases and J lost 5 bases. This CDR3 spans 15 amino acids. CDR1 and CDR2 (germline): KGHSH, LQKENI. The CDR3 DNA sequence: TGTGCCAGCTCACCCCTAGCGGGAGGTCGGGAGACCCAGTACTTC. Translation gives CASSPLAGGRETQYF.

The V call is TRBV2, the J call TRBJ2-5, with 7 nucleotides matching TRBD1. The trim removed 6 bases at V and 9 bases at J, leaving 7 bases unmatched. In germline, CDR1 is SNHLY, CDR2 FYNNEI. This CDR3 has 12 residues. CDR3 nucleotides: TGTGCCAGCAGGGGGACAGTTACGGCCCAGTACTTC. It yields the protein CASRGTVTAQYF.

The chain joins TRBV5-1 to TRBJ2-4, with 7 bases lining up with TRBD1. Germline V gene lookup returns CDR1 SGHRS and CDR2 YFSETQ. Losses at the gene ends were 4 bases for V and 8 bases for J; bases not matched to a gene: 6. CDR3 length equals 13 residues. The CDR3 region has the DNA TGCGCCAGCAGCCAAAACAGGGGAGACATTCAGTACTTC. Its translation is CASSQNRGDIQYF.

This clone was detected only once. The chain uses TRBV19 and TRBJ2-7; no firm D call. Germline-derived CDR1 and CDR2 are LNHDA and SQIVND (reference sequence). The CDR3 covers 13 residues. V lost 1 base, J lost 3 bases, and 7 bases lay in between. CDR3 in amino acids: CASSIGKVYEQYF. For the CDR3, the DNA is TGTGCCAGTAGTATAGGGAAAGTCTACGAGCAGTACTTC.

This rearrangement joins TRBV19 to TRBJ2-6; 9 positions agree with TRBD1. Germline V lookup: CDR1 LNHDA, CDR2 SQIVND (reference sequence). Trimming cost V 4 bases and J 0 bases; bases outside gene matches: 7. CDR3 size: 18 residues. Here the CDR3 reads CASSTPGQGVSGANVLTF. In DNA form, the CDR3 reads TGTGCCAGTAGTACACCGGGACAGGGTGTCTCTGGGGCCAACGTCCTGACTTTC. Complete variable domain (other parts from reference TRBV19 and TRBJ2-6): DGGITQSPKYLFRKEGQNVTLSCEQNLNHDAMYWYRQDPGQGLRLIYYSQIVNDFQKGDIAEGYSVSREKKESFPLTVTSAQKNPTAFYLCASSTPGQGVSGANVLTFGAGSRLTVL.

V and J are TRBV5-1 and TRBJ1-2, with 8 bases lining up with TRBD1. CDR1 and CDR2 from the germline V gene are SGHRS and YFSETQ. The CDR3 extends over 15 amino acids. The junction had 9 bases not matched to a gene; V was cut back by 0 bases and J by 8 bases. Here the CDR3 reads CASSLAAQGAGGYTF. The CDR3, as DNA: TGCGCCAGCAGCTTGGCTGCGCAGGGGGCTGGGGGCTACACCTTC.

A single count supports this clone. The gene calls are TRBV7-9 and TRBJ2-2, with 7 bases lining up with TRBD2. This CDR3 is 14 amino acids long. Germline assignment: CDR1 SEHNR and CDR2 FQNEAQ (reference sequence). The V gene end was trimmed by 10 bases and the J gene end by 0 bases; junction bases not matched to a gene: 5. CDR3 protein: CAIPAGPNTGELFF. The CDR3, as DNA: TGTGCCATCCCAGCGGGACCGAACACCGGGGAGCTGTTTTTT.

This clone has more than one count but fewer than ten. J is TRBJ2-3 and V is TRBV9; D is unresolved. Germline CDR1 is SGDLS and CDR2 is YYNGEE. CDR3 length: 15 amino acids. V was shortened by 0 bases and J by 4 bases, with 12 bases between the two germline ends. The CDR3 bases are TGTGCCAGCAGCGTAGGGGTGTTGGAAGCAGATACGCAGTATTTT. Protein sequence: CASSVGVLEADTQYF.

The chain carries TRBV5-4 and TRBJ2-7; TRBD2 is a possible D gene (5 bases). The CDR3 has 14 amino acids. CDR1 is SGHNT, CDR2 YYREEE, per germline (reference sequence). With 2 bases removed from V and 3 bases from J, the gap between germline ends came to 12 bases. CDR3 nucleotide sequence: TGTGCCAGCAGCTTAAGAGGGAGAGGCTACGAGCAGTACTTC. Amino acid sequence: CASSLRGRGYEQYF.

The genes are TRBV29-1 and TRBJ2-5; TRBD1 matches at 7 bases. The CDR3 extends over 13 amino acids. CDR1 is SQVTM, CDR2 ANQGSEA, per germline. CDR3 in DNA: TGCAGGCAACTCCGGGACAGCCAAGAGACCCAGTACTTC. It codes for CRQLRDSQETQYF. Full variable domain (remainder filled in from reference TRBV29-1 and TRBJ2-5): SAVISQKPSRDICQRGTSLTIQCQVDSQVTMMFWYRQQPGQSLTLIATANQGSEATYESGFVIDKFPISRPNLTFSTLTVSNMSPEDSSIYLCRQLRDSQETQYFGPGTRLLVL.

The CDR3 protein is CASSWRTSAQETQYF. The CDR3 bases are TGCGCCAGCAGCTGGCGGACTAGCGCCCAAGAGACCCAGTACTTC. The chain is built from TRBV5-1 and TRBJ2-5; 9 bases fit TRBD2. The V segment lost 3 bases and the J segment 1 base; nucleotides outside the gene matches: 4. CDR1 SGHRS and CDR2 YFSETQ come from the germline V gene. The CDR3 runs 15 residues.

V gene TRBV7-9 combines with J gene TRBJ2-7; D unclear. Germline CDR1 is SEHNR and CDR2 is FQNEAQ (reference sequence). V dropped 2 bases and J dropped 3 bases, with 14 bases sitting between them. CDR3 length equals 15 residues. This CDR3 is CASSLSRVIDYEQYF. The CDR3 DNA reads as TGTGCCAGCAGCTTATCCCGGGTCATAGACTACGAGCAGTACTTC.

The V gene is TRBV30, the J gene TRBJ1-1; possible D gene TRBD1, 6 bases. The germline V gene encodes CDR1 GTSNPN and CDR2 SVGIG (reference sequence). The length of the CDR3 is 13 residues. The V gene lost 4 bases and the J gene lost 3 bases, with 12 bases spanning the gap. In DNA, the CDR3 is TGTGCCTGGAACGGACAGTCTTACACTGAAGCTTTCTTT. Amino acids: CAWNGQSYTEAFF. The whole variable domain, remainder taken from reference TRBV30 and TRBJ1-1, is SQTIHQWPATLVQPVGSPLSLECTVEGTSNPNLYWYRQAAGRGLQLLFYSVGIGQISSEVPQNLSASRPQDRQFILSSKKLLLSDSGFYLCAWNGQSYTEAFFGQGTRLTVV.

The genes are TRBV2 and TRBJ1-5, with a possible D match to TRBD1 (6 bases). The CDR3 sequence is 14 residues long. Trimming pared 3 bases from V and 3 bases from J, leaving 9 bases between. From germline, CDR1 is SNHLY and CDR2 FYNNEI. Written as DNA, the CDR3 is TGTGCCAGCAGTGACAGGGGAAACAATCAGCCCCAGCATTTT. This gives the protein CASSDRGNNQPQHF.

The rearrangement links TRBV5-5 to TRBJ2-7; 12 bases are a match to TRBD1. The V gene end was trimmed by 4 bases and the J gene end by 6 bases; junction bases not matched to a gene: 5. The CDR3 runs to 14 residues. CDR1 is SGHKS, CDR2 YYEKEE, per germline (reference sequence). This CDR3 is CASSTGTGGAEQYF. The CDR3, as DNA: TGTGCCAGCAGCACCGGGACAGGGGGCGCCGAGCAGTACTTC.

The chain recombines TRBV18 with TRBJ2-3; D is unresolved. This CDR3 is 14 amino acids long. V was cut by 1 base and J by 0 bases, with 5 bases left in between. Germline-derived CDR1 and CDR2 are KGHSH and LQKENI. CDR3 sequence (DNA): TGTGCCAGCTCACCACAAATGAGCACAGATACGCAGTATTTT. It is translated as CASSPQMSTDTQYF.

V and J are TRBV7-2 and TRBJ1-3; the match to TRBD1 covers 10 bases. Germline trimming cut 5 bases from V and 2 bases from J; bases unmatched to any gene: 3. This CDR3 has 15 amino acids. Germline CDR1 is SGHTA and CDR2 is FQGNSA. In DNA, the CDR3 is TGTGCCAGCAGCACCGACAGGGGGCCTGGAAACACCATATATTTT. The encoded protein is CASSTDRGPGNTIYF.

The V call is TRBV5-1, the J call TRBJ1-1; 8 bases fit TRBD1. J gave up 4 bases and V 0 bases, and 11 bases lay outside the gene matches. Germline V gene lookup returns CDR1 SGHRS and CDR2 YFSETQ. CDR3 length: 17 amino acids. The CDR3 protein is CASSLARTGLSVTEAFF. CDR3 coding DNA: TGCGCCAGCAGCTTGGCCAGGACAGGGTTATCTGTCACTGAAGCTTTCTTT.

The chain carries TRBV29-1 and TRBJ2-7; 7 positions match TRBD1. From germline, CDR1 is SQVTM and CDR2 ANQGSEA. The length of the CDR3 is 13 residues. J lost 2 bases, V lost 6 bases, and 7 bases had no gene match. CDR3 bases: TGCAGCGTGTACAAGGGACAGACCTACGAGCAGTACTTC. It is translated as CSVYKGQTYEQYF.